A selection of T cell receptor beta chains follows, all from one sample in a study of T cells in Graves' hyperthyroidism and ophthalmopathy. MiXCR, run by TCRdb on the multiplex PCR reads, gives a single entry per CDR3 protein. The data show around 97,000 distinct CDR3 sequences, 47% seen once. The sequenced material came from blood. Receptors originate from a man aged 35 to 55 with Graves' hyperthyroidism. CDR3s include the opening cysteine and the closing phenylalanine or tryptophan. A D gene is named only where the DNA matches it firmly.

TRBJ2-7 . TRBV7-9 CASSPLVPYEQYF
TRBJ2-7 . TRBV15 CATSRDNLGSDEQYF
. . TRBV19 CASSMAGGRGEQFF
TRBJ1-2 . TRBV20-1 CSAKGTVYTF
TRBJ2-7 TRBD1 TRBV2 CASSEGTGGTNEQYF
TRBJ2-5 TRBD2 TRBV9 CASSPDHSGVEYF
TRBJ1-3 . TRBV12-3/TRBV12-4 CASRPDSGNTIYF
TRBJ1-2 TRBD1 TRBV10-1 CANDREANYGYTF
TRBJ1-6 . TRBV5-4 CASSLGGGRTTPLHF
TRBJ2-7 TRBD2 TRBV11-3 CASSFLRGGSYEQYF
TRBJ1-2 TRBD1 TRBV28 CASSTLRTGFHGYTF
TRBJ2-3 TRBD2 TRBV7-2 CASSLPTSDTDTQYF
TRBJ2-3 . TRBV2 CASRVAVITDTQYF
TRBJ1-1 . TRBV5-4 CASSFPKNTEALF
TRBJ2-7 TRBD1 TRBV5-1 CASSTQGAGSYEQYF
TRBJ2-5 TRBD2 TRBV7-6 CASSLESGGASETQYF
TRBJ2-7 TRBD2 TRBV5-6 CASSQTSGGLYEQYF
TRBJ1-3 TRBD1 TRBV2 CASSDYRGRNTIYF
TRBJ2-1 . TRBV7-2 CASSLPTRQFF
TRBJ1-2 . TRBV9 CASSVGAARYGYTF
TRBJ2-7 . TRBV7-6 CASRPGRGYEQYF
TRBJ2-3 . TRBV19 CASSITDTRRDTQYF
TRBJ1-1 . TRBV5-1 CASSPLGNTEAFF
TRBJ1-6 . TRBV3-1 CASSQDLWARGNSPLHF
TRBJ1-4 TRBD1 TRBV10-1 CASSEAPGQGTEKLFF